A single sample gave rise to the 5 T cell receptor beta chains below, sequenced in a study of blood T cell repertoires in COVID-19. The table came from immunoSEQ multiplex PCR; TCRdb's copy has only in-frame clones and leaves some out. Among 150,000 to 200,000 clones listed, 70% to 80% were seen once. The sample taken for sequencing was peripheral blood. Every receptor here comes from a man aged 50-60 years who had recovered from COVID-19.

CDR3 amino acids: CASTRMTGNTIYF. The CDR3 DNA is TGTGCCAGCACCAGGATGACTGGAAACACCATATATTTT. The genes are TRBV12-3 or TRBV12-4 and TRBJ1-3; D unresolved. V was pared by 7 bases and J by 2 bases, with 9 bases between. The CDR3 contains 13 residues.

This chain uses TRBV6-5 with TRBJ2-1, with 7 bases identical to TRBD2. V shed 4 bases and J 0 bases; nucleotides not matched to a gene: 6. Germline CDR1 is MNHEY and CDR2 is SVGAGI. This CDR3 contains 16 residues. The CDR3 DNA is TGTGCCAGCAGTTCCACGCGGGGGAGCTCCTACAATGAGCAGTTCTTC. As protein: CASSSTRGSSYNEQFF.

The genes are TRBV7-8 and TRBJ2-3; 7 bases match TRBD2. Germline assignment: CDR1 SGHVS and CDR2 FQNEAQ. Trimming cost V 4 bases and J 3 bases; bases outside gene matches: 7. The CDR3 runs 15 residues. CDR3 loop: CASSSLARVTDTQYF. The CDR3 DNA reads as TGTGCCAGCAGCTCACTAGCGAGAGTGACAGATACGCAGTATTTT.

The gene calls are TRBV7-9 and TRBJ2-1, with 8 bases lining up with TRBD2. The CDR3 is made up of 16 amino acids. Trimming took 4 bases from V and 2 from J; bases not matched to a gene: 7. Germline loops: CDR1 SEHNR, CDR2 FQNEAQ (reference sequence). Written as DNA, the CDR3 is TGTGCCAGCAGCTCTACTAGCGGAAGGACCTACAATGAGCAGTTCTTC. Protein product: CASSSTSGRTYNEQFF.

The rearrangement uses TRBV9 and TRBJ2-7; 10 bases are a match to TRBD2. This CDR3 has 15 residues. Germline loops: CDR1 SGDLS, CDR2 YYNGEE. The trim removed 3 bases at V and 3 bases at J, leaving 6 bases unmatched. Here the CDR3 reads CASSAGLAVYYEQYF. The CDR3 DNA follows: TGTGCCAGCAGCGCAGGACTAGCGGTTTACTACGAGCAGTACTTC.